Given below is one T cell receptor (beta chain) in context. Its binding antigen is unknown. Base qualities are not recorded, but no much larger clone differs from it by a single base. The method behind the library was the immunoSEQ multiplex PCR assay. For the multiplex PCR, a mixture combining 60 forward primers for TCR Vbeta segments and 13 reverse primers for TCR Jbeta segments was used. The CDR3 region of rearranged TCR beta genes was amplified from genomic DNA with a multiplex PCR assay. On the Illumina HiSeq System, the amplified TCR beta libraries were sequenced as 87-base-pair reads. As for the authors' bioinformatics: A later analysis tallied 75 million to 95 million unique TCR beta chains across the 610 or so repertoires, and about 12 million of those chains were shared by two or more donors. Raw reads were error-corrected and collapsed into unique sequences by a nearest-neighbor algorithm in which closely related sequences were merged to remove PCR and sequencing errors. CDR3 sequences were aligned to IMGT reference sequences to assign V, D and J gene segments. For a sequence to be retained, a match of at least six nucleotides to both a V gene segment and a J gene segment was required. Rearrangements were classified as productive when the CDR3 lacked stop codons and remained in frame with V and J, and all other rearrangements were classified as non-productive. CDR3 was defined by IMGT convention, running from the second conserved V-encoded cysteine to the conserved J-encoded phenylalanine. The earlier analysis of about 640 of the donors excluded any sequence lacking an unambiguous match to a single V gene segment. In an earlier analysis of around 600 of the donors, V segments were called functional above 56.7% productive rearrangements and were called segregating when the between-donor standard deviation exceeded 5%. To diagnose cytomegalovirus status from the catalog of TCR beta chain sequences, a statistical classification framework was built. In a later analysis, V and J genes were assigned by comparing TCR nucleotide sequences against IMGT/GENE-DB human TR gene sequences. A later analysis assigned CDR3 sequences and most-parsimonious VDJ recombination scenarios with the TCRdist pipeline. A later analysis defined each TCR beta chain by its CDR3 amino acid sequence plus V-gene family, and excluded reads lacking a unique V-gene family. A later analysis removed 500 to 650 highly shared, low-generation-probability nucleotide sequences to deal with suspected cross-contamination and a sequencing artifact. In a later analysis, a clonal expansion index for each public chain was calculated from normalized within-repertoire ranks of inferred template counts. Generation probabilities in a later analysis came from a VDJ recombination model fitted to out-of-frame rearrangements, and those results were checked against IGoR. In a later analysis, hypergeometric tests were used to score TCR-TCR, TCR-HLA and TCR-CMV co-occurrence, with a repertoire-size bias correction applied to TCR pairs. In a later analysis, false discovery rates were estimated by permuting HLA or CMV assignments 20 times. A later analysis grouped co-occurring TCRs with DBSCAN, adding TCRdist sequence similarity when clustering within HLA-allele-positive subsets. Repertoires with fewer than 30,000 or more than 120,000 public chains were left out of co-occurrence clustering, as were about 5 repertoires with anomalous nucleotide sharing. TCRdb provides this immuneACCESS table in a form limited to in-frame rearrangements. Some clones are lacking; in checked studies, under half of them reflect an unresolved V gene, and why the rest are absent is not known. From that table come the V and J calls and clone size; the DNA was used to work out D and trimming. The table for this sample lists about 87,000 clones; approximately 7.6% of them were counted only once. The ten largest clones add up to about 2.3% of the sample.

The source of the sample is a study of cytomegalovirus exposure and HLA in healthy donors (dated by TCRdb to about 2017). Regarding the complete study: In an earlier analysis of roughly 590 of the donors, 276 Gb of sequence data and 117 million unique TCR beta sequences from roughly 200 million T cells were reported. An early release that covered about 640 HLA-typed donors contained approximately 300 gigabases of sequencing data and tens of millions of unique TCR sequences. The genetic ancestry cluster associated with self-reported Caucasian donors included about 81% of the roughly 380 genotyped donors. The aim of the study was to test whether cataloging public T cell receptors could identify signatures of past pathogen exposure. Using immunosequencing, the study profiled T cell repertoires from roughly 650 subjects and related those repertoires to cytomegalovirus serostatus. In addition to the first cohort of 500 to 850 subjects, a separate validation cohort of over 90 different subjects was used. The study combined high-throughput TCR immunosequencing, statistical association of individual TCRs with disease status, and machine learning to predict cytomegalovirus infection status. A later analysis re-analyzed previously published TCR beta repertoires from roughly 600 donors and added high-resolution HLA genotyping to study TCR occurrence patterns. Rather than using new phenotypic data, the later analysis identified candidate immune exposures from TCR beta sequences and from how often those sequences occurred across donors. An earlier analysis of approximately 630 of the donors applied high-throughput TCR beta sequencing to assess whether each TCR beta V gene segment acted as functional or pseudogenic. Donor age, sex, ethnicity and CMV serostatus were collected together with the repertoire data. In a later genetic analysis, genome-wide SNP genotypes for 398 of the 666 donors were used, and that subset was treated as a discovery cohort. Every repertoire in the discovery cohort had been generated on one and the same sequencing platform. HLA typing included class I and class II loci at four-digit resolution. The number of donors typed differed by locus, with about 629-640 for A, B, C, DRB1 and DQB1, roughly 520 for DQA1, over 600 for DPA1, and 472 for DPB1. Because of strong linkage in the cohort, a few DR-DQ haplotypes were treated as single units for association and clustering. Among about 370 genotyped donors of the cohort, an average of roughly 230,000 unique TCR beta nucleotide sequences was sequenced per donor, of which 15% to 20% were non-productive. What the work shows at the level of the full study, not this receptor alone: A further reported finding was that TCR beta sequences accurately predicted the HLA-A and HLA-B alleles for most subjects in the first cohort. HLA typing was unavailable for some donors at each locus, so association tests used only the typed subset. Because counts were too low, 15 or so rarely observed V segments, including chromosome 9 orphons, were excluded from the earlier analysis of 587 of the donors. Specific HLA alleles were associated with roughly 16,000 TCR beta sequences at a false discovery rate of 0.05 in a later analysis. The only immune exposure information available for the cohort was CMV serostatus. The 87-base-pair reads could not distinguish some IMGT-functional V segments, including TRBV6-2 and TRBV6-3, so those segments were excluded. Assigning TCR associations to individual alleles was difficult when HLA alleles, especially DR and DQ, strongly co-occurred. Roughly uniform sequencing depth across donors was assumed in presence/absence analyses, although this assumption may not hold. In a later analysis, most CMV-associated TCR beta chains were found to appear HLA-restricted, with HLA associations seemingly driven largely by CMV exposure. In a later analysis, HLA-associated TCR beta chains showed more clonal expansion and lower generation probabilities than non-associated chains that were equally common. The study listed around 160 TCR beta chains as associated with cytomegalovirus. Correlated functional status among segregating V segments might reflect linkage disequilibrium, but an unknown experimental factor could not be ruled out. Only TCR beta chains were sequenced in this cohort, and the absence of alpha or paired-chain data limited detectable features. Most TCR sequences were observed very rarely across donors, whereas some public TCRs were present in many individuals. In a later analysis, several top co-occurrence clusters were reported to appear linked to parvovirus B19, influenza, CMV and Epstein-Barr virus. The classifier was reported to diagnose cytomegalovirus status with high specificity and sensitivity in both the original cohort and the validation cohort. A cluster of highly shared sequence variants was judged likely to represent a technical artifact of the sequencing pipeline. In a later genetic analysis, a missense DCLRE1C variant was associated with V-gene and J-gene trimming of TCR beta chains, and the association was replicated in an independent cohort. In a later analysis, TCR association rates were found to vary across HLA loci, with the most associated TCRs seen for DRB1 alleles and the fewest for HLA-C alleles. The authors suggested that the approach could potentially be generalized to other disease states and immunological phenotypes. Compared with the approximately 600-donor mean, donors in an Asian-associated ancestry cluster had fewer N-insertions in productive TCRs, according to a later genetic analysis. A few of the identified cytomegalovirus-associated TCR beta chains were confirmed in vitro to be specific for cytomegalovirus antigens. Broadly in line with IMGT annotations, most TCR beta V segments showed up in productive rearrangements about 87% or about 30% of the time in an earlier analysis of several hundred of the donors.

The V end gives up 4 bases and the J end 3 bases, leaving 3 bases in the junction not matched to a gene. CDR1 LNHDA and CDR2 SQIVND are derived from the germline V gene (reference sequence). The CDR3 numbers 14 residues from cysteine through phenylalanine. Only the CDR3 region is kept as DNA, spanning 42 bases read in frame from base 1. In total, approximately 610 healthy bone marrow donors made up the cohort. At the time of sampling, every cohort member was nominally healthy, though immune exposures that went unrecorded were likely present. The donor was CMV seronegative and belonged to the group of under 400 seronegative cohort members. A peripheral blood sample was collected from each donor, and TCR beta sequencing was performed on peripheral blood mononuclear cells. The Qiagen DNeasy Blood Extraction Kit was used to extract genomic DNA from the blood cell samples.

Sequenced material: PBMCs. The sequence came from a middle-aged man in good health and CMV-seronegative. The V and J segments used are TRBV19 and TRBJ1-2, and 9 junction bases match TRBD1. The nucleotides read TGTGCCAGTAGTACCGGGACAGGGTACTATGGCTACACCTTC. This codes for CASSTGTGYYGYTF.